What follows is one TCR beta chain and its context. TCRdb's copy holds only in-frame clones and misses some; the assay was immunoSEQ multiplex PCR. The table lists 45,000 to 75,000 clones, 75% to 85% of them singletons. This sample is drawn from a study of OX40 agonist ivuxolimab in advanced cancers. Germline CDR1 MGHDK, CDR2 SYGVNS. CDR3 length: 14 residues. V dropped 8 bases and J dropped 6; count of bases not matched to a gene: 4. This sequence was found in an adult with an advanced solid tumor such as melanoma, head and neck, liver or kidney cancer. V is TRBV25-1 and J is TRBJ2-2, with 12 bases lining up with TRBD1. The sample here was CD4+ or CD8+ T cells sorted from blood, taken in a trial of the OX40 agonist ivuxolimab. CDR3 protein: CASEGQGAAGELFF. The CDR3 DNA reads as TGTGCCAGCGAGGGACAGGGGGCGGCCGGGGAGCTGTTTTTT.